This is a list of T cell receptor beta chains from one sample in a study of cytomegalovirus exposure and HLA in healthy donors. The protocol was immunoSEQ multiplex PCR, while the TCRdb copy is restricted to in-frame clones and leaves out a portion. The data show 200,000 or so clones, approximately 84% seen once. The sequenced sample consisted of PBMCs. Receptor source: a woman younger than 45 in good health and CMV-seropositive. Each CDR3 is given with its conserved first and last residue. D genes are given only for firm matches. Where a row states a size, it is once, few, many or the class of an expanded clone; other rows omit it.

clone size | D gene | J gene | V gene | CDR3 DNA | CDR3 protein
NA | NA | TRBJ2-6 | TRBV5-6 | TGTGCCAGCAGCTATGACAGGAGAGTCTCTGGGGCCAACGTCCTGACTTTC | CASSYDRRVSGANVLTF
NA | NA | TRBJ2-3 | TRBV19 | TGTGCCAGTAGAAGGTCAGGGTCCACAGATACGCAGTATTTT | CASRRSGSTDTQYF
NA | NA | TRBJ2-1 | TRBV9 | TGTGCCAGCAGCGTAGCAGCAGGTAATGAGCAGTTCTTC | CASSVAAGNEQFF
NA | NA | TRBJ1-1 | TRBV28 | TGTGCCAGCAGCCCTCGACAGGAGAACACTGAAGCTTTCTTT | CASSPRQENTEAFF
NA | TRBD1 | TRBJ2-7 | TRBV19 | TGTGCCAGTAGTAACCGGGACAGGGGCGAGCAGTACTTC | CASSNRDRGEQYF
NA | TRBD1 | TRBJ1-5 | TRBV7-3 | TGTGCCAGCAGCCCGGGACAGGGGAATCAGCCCCAGCATTTT | CASSPGQGNQPQHF
NA | NA | TRBJ1-1 | TRBV5-4 | TGTGCCAGCAGCTTGGGCGGGTCGATCACTGAAGCTTTCTTT | CASSLGGSITEAFF
NA | NA | TRBJ1-1 | TRBV5-1 | TGCGCCAGCAGCATCCCAGGGGCCGGGGAAGCTTTCTTT | CASSIPGAGEAFF
NA | TRBD1 | TRBJ2-5 | TRBV4-2 | TGTGCCAGCAGCCAGCGACAGGGCTTTTCTGGAGAGACCCAGTACTTC | CASSQRQGFSGETQYF
NA | TRBD1 | TRBJ2-2 | TRBV7-3 | TGTGCCAGCAGCCTTCGACAGGGGGCTGGCGGGGAGCTGTTTTTT | CASSLRQGAGGELFF
NA | NA | TRBJ2-2 | TRBV4-3 | TGCGCCAGCAGCCCCCGTCCCCAGGACACCGGGGAGCTGTTTTTT | CASSPRPQDTGELFF
NA | NA | TRBJ2-6 | TRBV19 | TGTGCCAGTATCAAGACTAGGGCTGGGGCCAACGTCCTGACTTTC | CASIKTRAGANVLTF
NA | NA | TRBJ1-1 | TRBV5-1 | TGCGCCAGCAGCTTTTCCAGAATCCACACTGAAGCTTTCTTT | CASSFSRIHTEAFF
few | NA | TRBJ1-6 | TRBV27 | TGTGCCAGCAGTCCTGGGGGGAGCAATTCACCCCTCCACTTT | CASSPGGSNSPLHF
NA | NA | TRBJ2-7 | TRBV7-9 | TGTGCCAGCAGCTCCGGGAGGACAGGGTCCTACGAGCAGTACTTC | CASSSGRTGSYEQYF
NA | TRBD1 | TRBJ1-1 | TRBV7-8 | TGTGCCAGCAGCTCAGGGACAGTGAACACTGAAGCTTTCTTT | CASSSGTVNTEAFF
NA | NA | TRBJ2-7 | TRBV6-5 | TGTGCCAGCAGTGCCGGGGGATCCTACGAGCAGTACTTC | CASSAGGSYEQYF
NA | TRBD2 | TRBJ2-5 | TRBV28 | TGTGCCAGCAGTTTCCAAGCGGGAGGTAGGGAGACCCAGTACTTC | CASSFQAGGRETQYF
NA | NA | TRBJ2-2 | TRBV14 | TGTGCCAGCAGGCATAAAGACAGTAACACCGGGGAGCTGTTTTTT | CASRHKDSNTGELFF
NA | TRBD1 | TRBJ2-7 | TRBV4-1 | TGCGCCAGCAGCCAACACGCCGGGACAGAGAGTCGGTCCTACGAGCAGTACTTC | CASSQHAGTESRSYEQYF
NA | NA | TRBJ2-4 | TRBV6-5 | TGTGCCAGCAGTGTGGGCAGGGGTGATATGAACATTCAGTACTTC | CASSVGRGDMNIQYF
NA | TRBD2 | TRBJ2-1 | TRBV27 | TGTGCCAGCAGAGAACTAGCGGGAGGGCTGAATGAGCAGTTCTTC | CASRELAGGLNEQFF
NA | TRBD1 | TRBJ1-1 | TRBV6-1 | TGTGCCAGCAGGCCCGTGACAGGGGTTACTGAAGCTTTCTTT | CASRPVTGVTEAFF
NA | TRBD2 | TRBJ2-3 | TRBV7-9 | TGTGCCAGCAGCTCCACCCTACTAGCGGGAGGCCACACAGATACGCAGTATTTT | CASSSTLLAGGHTDTQYF
NA | TRBD2 | TRBJ2-2 | TRBV6-4 | TGTGCCACCGCCATCCGGGGACTAGCGGATGTGGGGGAGCTGTTTTTT | CATAIRGLADVGELFF
NA | NA | TRBJ1-2 | TRBV2 | TGTGCCAGCAGGGACAAGCTCTATGGCTACACCTTC | CASRDKLYGYTF
NA | NA | TRBJ2-3 | TRBV5-1 | TGCGCCAGCAGCTTGGGAGGCTCTAGCACAGATACGCAGTATTTT | CASSLGGSSTDTQYF
NA | NA | TRBJ2-5 | TRBV5-1 | TGCGCCAGCAGCCCTCCGGGGAGCGCGGAGACCCAGTACTTC | CASSPPGSAETQYF
NA | NA | TRBJ2-5 | TRBV28 | TGTGCCAGCAGTTTAACAGTTCAAGAGACCCAGTACTTC | CASSLTVQETQYF
NA | TRBD1 | TRBJ1-2 | TRBV11-2 | TGTGCCAGCAGCAACGACAGGGGAGGCTACACCTTC | CASSNDRGGYTF
NA | TRBD1 | TRBJ1-2 | TRBV6-6 | TGTGCCAGCAGTTACTCCTCCGGGACAGGGAAAGGCTACACCTTC | CASSYSSGTGKGYTF
NA | NA | TRBJ2-3 | TRBV4-1 | TGCGCCAGCAGCCAACAATTGCAGGGTACGCAGTATTTT | CASSQQLQGTQYF
once | TRBD2 | TRBJ2-2 | TRBV11-2 | TGTGCCAGCAGCTTAAGACTAGCGGGGGACACCGGGGAGCTGTTTTTT | CASSLRLAGDTGELFF
NA | NA | TRBJ2-5 | TRBV2 | TGTGCCAGCAGTAAGACCCCAGGGCAGTACTTC | CASSKTPGQYF
NA | NA | TRBJ1-5 | TRBV19 | TGTGCCAGCCAGGCTCTTGTACGTGGGCAGCCCCAGCATTTT | CASQALVRGQPQHF
NA | TRBD1 | TRBJ2-2 | TRBV27 | TGTGCCAGCACCAGACAGGGTCGGAACGGGGAGCTGTTTTTT | CASTRQGRNGELFF
NA | NA | TRBJ2-7 | TRBV15 | TGTGCCACCAGCAGAGCGGGGTTGAGCTCCTACGAGCAGTACTTC | CATSRAGLSSYEQYF
NA | TRBD1 | TRBJ2-2 | TRBV7-9 | TGTGCCAGCAGCTTGGGACAGGGTCTCACCGGGGAGCTGTTTTTT | CASSLGQGLTGELFF
NA | NA | TRBJ2-2 | TRBV7-9 | TGTGCCAGCAGCTTACAGTGGAACACCGGGGAGCTGTTTTTT | CASSLQWNTGELFF
NA | NA | TRBJ2-1 | TRBV12-5 | TGTGCTAGTGGTTTGTCCAGCGACAGCAATGAGCAGTTCTTC | CASGLSSDSNEQFF
NA | NA | TRBJ2-2 | TRBV7-8 | TGTGCCAGCAACCCTTACAGGGGAGGCACCGGGGAGCTGTTTTTT | CASNPYRGGTGELFF
NA | NA | TRBJ1-5 | TRBV27 | TGTGCCAGCAGTCCCTTCGCTGGCCTTAGCAATCAGCCCCAGCATTTT | CASSPFAGLSNQPQHF
NA | TRBD2 | TRBJ2-1 | TRBV5-4 | TGTGCCAGCAGCTTGCCTAGCGGATCCTACAATGAGCAGTTCTTC | CASSLPSGSYNEQFF
few | TRBD2 | TRBJ2-1 | TRBV4-2 | TGTGCCAGCAGCCAAGTAGGGACTAGTTCCTACAATGAGCAGTTCTTC | CASSQVGTSSYNEQFF
NA | NA | TRBJ2-2 | TRBV2 | TGTGCCAGCTCTTCTCCCCGAGCCGGGGAGCTGTTTTTT | CASSSPRAGELFF
NA | TRBD1 | TRBJ2-5 | TRBV10-3 | TGTGCCATCAGACAGGGGGAGACCCAGTACTTC | CAIRQGETQYF
once | TRBD1 | TRBJ1-1 | TRBV7-3 | TGTGCCAGCAGTACCGTTCCCGCGACAGGGGTCCCCTCTTTCTTT | CASSTVPATGVPSFF
NA | NA | TRBJ2-1 | TRBV5-4 | TGTGCCAGCAGCTTGGACAGGGACGATGAGCAGTTCTTC | CASSLDRDDEQFF
once | TRBD1 | TRBJ2-7 | TRBV7-9 | TGTGCCAGCAGCTTTAGTCCTCCGGGGGACAGGGACTACGAGCAGTACTTC | CASSFSPPGDRDYEQYF
NA | NA | TRBJ2-7 | TRBV6-1 | TGTGCCAGCAGGCACCCCTTCTACTACGAGCAGTACTTC | CASRHPFYYEQYF
few | NA | TRBJ1-5 | TRBV28 | TGTGCCAGCAGTTTAGAGTTTCAGGGAAGTCAGCCCCAGCATTTT | CASSLEFQGSQPQHF
NA | TRBD2 | TRBJ2-3 | TRBV7-9 | TGTGCCAGCAGCTTTAAACTGAAAGCGGGGGGTATCACAGATACGCAGTATTTT | CASSFKLKAGGITDTQYF
once | NA | TRBJ2-5 | TRBV6-5 | TGTGCCACCTGGACTACCGTGACCCAGTACTTC | CATWTTVTQYF
NA | NA | TRBJ2-1 | TRBV6-1 | TGTGCCACCTTTCGGGCGGGCCCCTACAATGAGCAGTTCTTC | CATFRAGPYNEQFF
few | TRBD2 | TRBJ2-3 | TRBV10-2 | TGCGCCAGCAGTGAGTCGGGACTAGTCACAGATACGCAGTATTTT | CASSESGLVTDTQYF
once | TRBD1 | TRBJ1-5 | TRBV4-1 | TGCGCCAGCAGCCAGGGGACAGTTAGCAATCAGCCCCAGCATTTT | CASSQGTVSNQPQHF
NA | TRBD2 | TRBJ2-7 | TRBV10-1 | TGCGCCAGCAGTGGGGCTAGCGGGGGCCTCGAGCAGTACTTC | CASSGASGGLEQYF
NA | TRBD1 | TRBJ2-3 | TRBV29-1 | TGCAGCGTCCAGGGGGTCGGGACAGATACGCAGTATTTT | CSVQGVGTDTQYF
NA | NA | TRBJ1-5 | TRBV7-9 | TGTGCCAGCACCTGGGGAGGCGATCAGCCCCAGCATTTT | CASTWGGDQPQHF